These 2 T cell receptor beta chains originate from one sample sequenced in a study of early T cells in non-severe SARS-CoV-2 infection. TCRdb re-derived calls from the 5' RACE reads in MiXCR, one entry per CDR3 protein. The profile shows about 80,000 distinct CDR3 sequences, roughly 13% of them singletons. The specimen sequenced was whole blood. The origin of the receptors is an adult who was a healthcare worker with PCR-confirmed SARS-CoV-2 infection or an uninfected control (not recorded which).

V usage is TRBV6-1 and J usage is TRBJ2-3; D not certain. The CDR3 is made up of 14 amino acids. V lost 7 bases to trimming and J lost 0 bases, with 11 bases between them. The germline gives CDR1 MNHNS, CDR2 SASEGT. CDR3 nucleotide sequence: TGTGCCAGCAATCGGCCTACGAGCACAGATACGCAGTATTTT. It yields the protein CASNRPTSTDTQYF.

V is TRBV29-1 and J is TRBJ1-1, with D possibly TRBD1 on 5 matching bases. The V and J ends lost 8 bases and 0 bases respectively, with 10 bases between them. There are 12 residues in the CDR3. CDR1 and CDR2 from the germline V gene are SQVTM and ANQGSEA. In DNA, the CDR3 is TGCAGCCCGGGGCTGATGAACACTGAAGCTTTCTTT. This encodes CSPGLMNTEAFF.